This entry lists 12 T cell receptor beta chains sequenced from one sample in a study of control samples from healthy donors and cancer patients. Here immunoSEQ multiplex PCR was the method, and the copy in TCRdb shows in-frame clones only, minus some. The sample lists tens of thousands of clones, roughly 83% occurring once. Sequenced sample: blood. These receptors were taken from a man aged 60-69 years in good health.

This clone was observed a few times. V is TRBV6-2 or TRBV6-3 and J is TRBJ1-5; D call uncertain. Germline V lookup: CDR1 MNHEY, CDR2 SVGEGT. The ends were cut back, 2 bases at V and 3 bases at J, with 11 bases in the middle. This CDR3 spans 15 amino acids. CDR3 sequence: CASSYDGLLNQPQHF. The CDR3 DNA is TGTGCCAGCAGTTACGATGGTCTCCTCAATCAGCCCCAGCATTTT.

The rearrangement uses TRBV6-1 and TRBJ1-4; unclear D gene. V was shortened by 3 bases and J by 3 bases, with 8 bases between the two germline ends. Germline CDR1 MNHNS, CDR2 SASEGT. The CDR3 loop spans 14 amino acids. The CDR3 DNA sequence: TGTGCCAGCAGTGACAGGAGGGCTAATGAAAAACTGTTTTTT. This translates into CASSDRRANEKLFF.

The chain carries TRBV9 and TRBJ1-2; D remains ambiguous. The CDR3 has 16 residues. V dropped 0 bases and J dropped 2 bases, with 14 bases sitting between them. Germline V CDR1 and CDR2: SGDLS, YYNGEE. The CDR3 loop reads CASSVASRGNNYGYTF. For the CDR3, the DNA is TGTGCCAGCAGCGTAGCTTCCCGGGGAAACAACTATGGCTACACCTTC.

This clone was detected only a few times. This chain's CDR3 is CASSLARTSKAFF. The CDR3 DNA sequence: TGCGCCAGCAGCTTGGCCAGGACAAGTAAAGCTTTCTTT. The chain is built from TRBV5-1 and TRBJ1-1, with a tentative D call TRBD1 (5 bases). V lost 0 bases, J lost 9 bases, and 12 bases lay in between. The CDR3 runs to 13 residues. Germline V CDR1 and CDR2: SGHRS, YFSETQ.

The chain recombines TRBV5-1 with TRBJ1-4; possibly TRBD1 for D (6 bases). The length of the CDR3 is 14 residues. Germline CDR1 and CDR2: SGHRS and YFSETQ. Trimming took off 3 bases at V and 7 bases at J, with 13 bases between the two ends. CDR3 in DNA: TGCGCCAGCAGCTCTCCGGACAGCCTTGAAAAACTGTTTTTT. Its protein product is CASSSPDSLEKLFF. The full variable domain, in which reference TRBV5-1 and TRBJ1-4 provide the parts outside the CDR3, is KAGVTQTPRYLIKTRGQQVTLSCSPISGHRSVSWYQQTPGQGLQFLFEYFSETQRNKGNFPGRFSGRQFSNSRSEMNVSTLELGDSALYLCASSSPDSLEKLFFGSGTQLSVL.

The gene calls are TRBV19 and TRBJ2-1; the D is unclear. This CDR3 contains 15 residues. Germline lookup yields CDR1 LNHDA and CDR2 SQIVND (reference sequence). Trimming left V 1 base short and J 8 bases short, with 15 bases between. CDR3 in DNA: TGTGCCAGTAGTATAGGAACCACCTATCCGGATGAGCAGTTCTTC. As protein: CASSIGTTYPDEQFF.

The rearrangement uses TRBV10-3 and TRBJ1-1; 8 nucleotides agree with TRBD1. The J segment lost 5 bases and the V segment lost 0 bases, leaving 5 bases of the junction unmatched. The germline V gene encodes CDR1 ENHRY and CDR2 SYGVKD. The CDR3 contains 15 residues. The chain's CDR3 is CAISESDRGKTEAFF. In nucleotides, the CDR3 is TGTGCCATCAGTGAGTCTGACAGGGGAAAAACTGAAGCTTTCTTT.

This clone was seen once. CDR3 residues: CASSITGGTHQPQHF. The CDR3 region has the DNA TGTGCCAGTAGTATTACAGGGGGCACACATCAGCCCCAGCATTTT. This chain links TRBV19 with TRBJ1-5; 9 bases align to TRBD1. Germline CDR1 and CDR2: LNHDA and SQIVND (reference sequence). J gave up 5 bases and V 3 bases, and 5 bases lay outside the gene matches. This CDR3 comprises 15 residues.

In nucleotides, the CDR3 is TGTGCCAGTAGTATCCAGGGATTCCGGGAGACCCAGTACTTC. It specifies CASSIQGFRETQYF. This sequence joins TRBV19 and TRBJ2-5; tentatively, D is TRBD1 (5 bases). The CDR3 has 14 residues. Trimming took 3 bases from V and 5 from J, leaving 13 bases between them. Germline loops: CDR1 LNHDA, CDR2 SQIVND (reference sequence).

J is TRBJ1-4 and V is TRBV5-6, with 9 bases lining up with TRBD1. The CDR3 totals 16 residues. The V segment lost 2 bases and the J segment 2 bases; nucleotides outside the gene matches: 4. Germline V CDR1 and CDR2: SGHDT, YYEEEE. CDR3 protein: CASSLQGAATNEKLFF. DNA of the CDR3: TGTGCCAGCAGCTTACAGGGGGCAGCGACTAATGAAAAACTGTTTTTT.

This rearrangement joins TRBV30 to TRBJ2-1; 9 nucleotides match TRBD2. This CDR3 contains 14 residues. Germline CDR1 is GTSNPN and CDR2 is SVGIG (reference sequence). The V gene end was trimmed by 2 bases and the J gene end by 8 bases; junction bases not matched to a gene: 7. This chain's CDR3 is CAWSKSGGIYEQFF. In nucleotides, the CDR3 is TGTGCCTGGAGTAAGAGCGGGGGGATCTATGAGCAGTTCTTC. Looking up the rest from reference TRBV30 and TRBJ2-1 gives the full variable domain: SQTIHQWPATLVQPVGSPLSLECTVEGTSNPNLYWYRQAAGRGLQLLFYSVGIGQISSEVPQNLSASRPQDRQFILSSKKLLLSDSGFYLCAWSKSGGIYEQFFGPGTRLTVL.

This clone was counted at least ten times. Here the CDR3 reads CASSLGGNEQYF. Here the CDR3 DNA reads TGTGCCAGCAGTTTAGGTGGCAACGAGCAGTACTTC. The chain carries TRBV27 and TRBJ2-7, with unresolved D. Germline V gives CDR1 MNHEY, CDR2 SMNVEV (reference sequence). Trimming pared 2 bases from V and 5 bases from J, leaving 7 bases between. The CDR3 totals 12 residues.